This T cell receptor (beta chain) was identified in a study of control samples from healthy donors and cancer patients. The repertoire was sequenced with immunoSEQ multiplex PCR; TCRdb's copy has only in-frame clones and lacks some. The repertoire holds 80,000 or so clones, roughly 91% seen once, with less than 7% in the top ten. This receptor was identified in a man aged 45-65 years in good health. Source material: blood.

The CDR3 region is CASSLYLAGELFF. Written as DNA, the CDR3 is TGTGCCAGCAGTTTGTACCTGGCCGGGGAGCTGTTTTTT. The chain combines TRBV6-5 with TRBJ2-2; D not certain. V was trimmed by 4 bases and J by 6 bases, leaving 9 bases between them. CDR1 is MNHEY, CDR2 SVGAGI, per germline. The CDR3 consists of 13 residues.